This T cell receptor (beta chain) was sequenced for a study of regulatory T cells in long-lasting Graves disease. The time point here: newly diagnosed GD, antithyroid drugs for less than 3 months. Extracted PBMC RNA gave rise to the TCR library. Xi'an, China, was home to the endocrinology department that provided patients. There are many counts of this clonotype. Arm-PCR of CDR3 regions and iRepertoire HTBI primers were used to build TCR beta libraries. Original methodology: Some 60 TRBV and roughly 15 TRBJ segments were identified across samples. TCRdb recomputed calls from the multiplex PCR reads with MiXCR, one row per CDR3 protein. What appears here as the V and J calls and clone size reflects TCRdb's work, not the paper's. This sample carries a few hundred thousand distinct CDR3 sequences, over 12% of them seen once, and the ten largest clones take under 9%. This CDR3 region has 16 residues. CDR1 MDHEN and CDR2 SYDVKM come from the germline V gene. V shed 2 bases, J shed 4 bases, and the junction held 5 bases outside the gene matches.

Another study also made use of these data, one on T cells in Graves' hyperthyroidism and ophthalmopathy. That report notes: The study excluded patients with uncontrolled infection, other autoimmune disease, pregnancy or lactation. First-round RT-PCR of the TCR CDR3 relied on the HTBI primer set.

The material was peripheral blood mononuclear cells (PBMCs), obtained at new diagnosis, from a patient treated with antithyroid drugs. The source of this sequence is a woman between 35 and 50 years old with Graves disease. V gene TRBV28 combines with J gene TRBJ1-5, with 10 bases identical to TRBD1. CDR3 protein: CASSLGGQGPNQPQHF. In nucleotides, the CDR3 is TGTGCCAGCAGTTTAGGGGGACAGGGGCCTAATCAGCCCCAGCATTTT.